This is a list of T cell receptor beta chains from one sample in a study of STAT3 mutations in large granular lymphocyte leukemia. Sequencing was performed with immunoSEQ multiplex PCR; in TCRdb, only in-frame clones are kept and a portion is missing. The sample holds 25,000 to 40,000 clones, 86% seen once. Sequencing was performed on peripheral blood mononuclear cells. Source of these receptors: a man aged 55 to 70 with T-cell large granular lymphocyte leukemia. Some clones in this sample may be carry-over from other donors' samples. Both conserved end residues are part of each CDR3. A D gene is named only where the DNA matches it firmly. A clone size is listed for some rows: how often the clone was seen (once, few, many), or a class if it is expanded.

CDR3 protein: CASSVARTAANTGELFF
CDR3 DNA: TGTGCCAGCAGCGTAGCGCGGACAGCCGCGAACACCGGGGAGCTGTTTTTT
J gene: TRBJ2-2
CDR3 length: 17
D gene: NA
V gene: TRBV9
clone size: NA

CDR3 protein: CAWAGLADNEQFF
CDR3 DNA: TGTGCCTGGGCGGGACTAGCGGACAATGAGCAGTTCTTC
J gene: TRBJ2-1
CDR3 length: 13
D gene: TRBD2
V gene: TRBV30
clone size: NA

CDR3 protein: CASSVGTDFSYNEQFF
CDR3 DNA: TGTGCCAGCAGCGTAGGGACAGACTTTTCCTACAATGAGCAGTTCTTC
J gene: TRBJ2-1
CDR3 length: 16
D gene: NA
V gene: TRBV9
clone size: NA

CDR3 protein: CASSLDPPGTGAYEQYF
CDR3 DNA: TGCGCCAGCAGCTTGGACCCTCCCGGGACAGGGGCCTACGAGCAGTACTTC
J gene: TRBJ2-7
CDR3 length: 17
D gene: TRBD1
V gene: TRBV5-1
clone size: once

CDR3 protein: CAPPRTSDRALSYEQYF
CDR3 DNA: TGTGCCCCACCACGAACCTCCGACAGGGCCCTCTCCTACGAGCAGTACTTC
J gene: TRBJ2-7
CDR3 length: 17
D gene: TRBD1
V gene: TRBV28
clone size: NA

CDR3 protein: CASSGTSGSPYEQYF
CDR3 DNA: TGTGCCAGCAGCGGGACTAGCGGGAGTCCCTACGAGCAGTACTTC
J gene: TRBJ2-7
CDR3 length: 15
D gene: TRBD2
V gene: TRBV6-1
clone size: NA

CDR3 protein: CASSFGQAKNIQYF
CDR3 DNA: TGTGCCAGCAGTTTCGGGCAGGCGAAAAACATTCAGTACTTC
J gene: TRBJ2-4
CDR3 length: 14
D gene: NA
V gene: TRBV28
clone size: NA

CDR3 protein: CASASTSGSTDTQYF
CDR3 DNA: TGCGCCAGCGCCTCCACTAGCGGGAGCACAGATACGCAGTATTTT
J gene: TRBJ2-3
CDR3 length: 15
D gene: TRBD2
V gene: TRBV5-1
clone size: NA

CDR3 protein: CASRDTAYTEAFF
CDR3 DNA: TGTGCCAGCAGGGACACAGCTTACACTGAAGCTTTCTTT
J gene: TRBJ1-1
CDR3 length: 13
D gene: NA
V gene: TRBV27
clone size: NA

CDR3 protein: CANGDRAYEQYF
CDR3 DNA: TGTGCCAACGGGGACAGGGCCTACGAGCAGTACTTC
J gene: TRBJ2-7
CDR3 length: 12
D gene: TRBD1
V gene: TRBV10-3
clone size: NA

CDR3 protein: CASSNGLAGEGTGELFF
CDR3 DNA: TGCGCCAGCAGCAACGGACTAGCGGGAGAAGGGACCGGGGAGCTGTTTTTT
J gene: TRBJ2-2
CDR3 length: 17
D gene: TRBD2
V gene: TRBV5-1
clone size: NA

CDR3 protein: CSVGQGREKLFF
CDR3 DNA: TGCAGCGTGGGACAGGGGAGAGAAAAACTGTTTTTT
J gene: TRBJ1-4
CDR3 length: 12
D gene: TRBD1
V gene: TRBV29-1
clone size: NA

CDR3 protein: CASSPGEGREAFF
CDR3 DNA: TGTGCCAGCTCCCCCGGGGAGGGAAGAGAAGCTTTCTTT
J gene: TRBJ1-1
CDR3 length: 13
D gene: NA
V gene: TRBV18
clone size: NA

CDR3 protein: CASSVSGTGPNTQYF
CDR3 DNA: TGTGCCAGCAGCGTTAGCGGGACAGGACCGAATACGCAGTATTTT
J gene: TRBJ2-3
CDR3 length: 15
D gene: NA
V gene: TRBV9
clone size: NA

CDR3 protein: CASRQGQSTEAFF
CDR3 DNA: TGTGCCAGCAGGCAGGGACAGAGCACTGAAGCTTTCTTT
J gene: TRBJ1-1
CDR3 length: 13
D gene: TRBD1
V gene: TRBV2
clone size: few

CDR3 protein: CASSLGRGITDTQYF
CDR3 DNA: TGTGCCAGCAGCTTAGGGCGGGGTATCACAGATACGCAGTATTTT
J gene: TRBJ2-3
CDR3 length: 15
D gene: NA
V gene: TRBV7-9
clone size: NA

CDR3 protein: CASSLVGDSAFYEQYF
CDR3 DNA: TGTGCCAGCAGCTTGGTAGGTGACTCAGCCTTCTACGAGCAGTACTTC
J gene: TRBJ2-7
CDR3 length: 16
D gene: NA
V gene: TRBV5-6
clone size: NA

CDR3 protein: CASSLGTVSSYEQYF
CDR3 DNA: TGCGCCAGCAGCTTAGGGACAGTGAGCTCCTACGAGCAGTACTTC
J gene: TRBJ2-7
CDR3 length: 15
D gene: TRBD1
V gene: TRBV5-1
clone size: NA

CDR3 protein: CASSLDRWESGYTF
CDR3 DNA: TGTGCCAGCAGCTTGGACAGGTGGGAGTCTGGCTACACCTTC
J gene: TRBJ1-2
CDR3 length: 14
D gene: TRBD1
V gene: TRBV7-9
clone size: NA

CDR3 protein: CASSFPGAKGNTEAFF
CDR3 DNA: TGTGCCAGCAGTTTCCCGGGGGCAAAGGGAAACACTGAAGCTTTCTTT
J gene: TRBJ1-1
CDR3 length: 16
D gene: NA
V gene: TRBV5-4
clone size: NA

CDR3 protein: CASSFGIRETQYF
CDR3 DNA: TGTGCCAGCAGCTTCGGCATACGAGAGACCCAGTACTTC
J gene: TRBJ2-5
CDR3 length: 13
D gene: NA
V gene: TRBV11-2
clone size: NA

CDR3 protein: CASSPRGDGETQYF
CDR3 DNA: TGCGCCAGCAGCCCCAGGGGGGATGGCGAGACCCAGTACTTC
J gene: TRBJ2-5
CDR3 length: 14
D gene: NA
V gene: TRBV5-1
clone size: NA

CDR3 protein: CASRRDRANSPLHF
CDR3 DNA: TGTGCCAGCAGGAGGGACAGGGCCAATTCACCCCTCCACTTT
J gene: TRBJ1-6
CDR3 length: 14
D gene: TRBD1
V gene: TRBV6-5
clone size: NA

CDR3 protein: CASSILPGGGETQYF
CDR3 DNA: TGTGCCAGTAGTATCCTCCCCGGGGGGGGAGAGACCCAGTACTTC
J gene: TRBJ2-5
CDR3 length: 15
D gene: TRBD2
V gene: TRBV19
clone size: NA

CDR3 protein: CASSLELAYYEQYF
CDR3 DNA: TGCGCCAGCAGCTTGGAACTAGCGTACTACGAGCAGTACTTC
J gene: TRBJ2-7
CDR3 length: 14
D gene: TRBD2
V gene: TRBV5-1
clone size: NA

CDR3 protein: CASSPLSGTGIYYEQYF
CDR3 DNA: TGTGCCAGCAGTCCCCTTAGCGGGACCGGGATTTACTACGAGCAGTACTTC
J gene: TRBJ2-7
CDR3 length: 17
D gene: TRBD2
V gene: TRBV9
clone size: NA

CDR3 protein: CASSWTSGRAGETQYF
CDR3 DNA: TGTGCCAGCAGCTGGACTAGCGGCCGGGCGGGGGAGACCCAGTACTTC
J gene: TRBJ2-5
CDR3 length: 16
D gene: TRBD2
V gene: TRBV9
clone size: NA

CDR3 protein: CASSSSGSAEAFF
CDR3 DNA: TGTGCCAGCAGCTCATCAGGGAGTGCTGAAGCTTTCTTT
J gene: TRBJ1-1
CDR3 length: 13
D gene: NA
V gene: TRBV7-3
clone size: NA

CDR3 protein: CASSLNVGFDKNIQYF
CDR3 DNA: TGCGCCAGCAGCTTGAACGTTGGGTTTGACAAAAACATTCAGTACTTC
J gene: TRBJ2-4
CDR3 length: 16
D gene: NA
V gene: TRBV5-1
clone size: NA

CDR3 protein: CAWSVSAWGNIQYF
CDR3 DNA: TGTGCCTGGAGTGTATCGGCCTGGGGGAACATTCAGTACTTC
J gene: TRBJ2-4
CDR3 length: 14
D gene: NA
V gene: TRBV30
clone size: NA

CDR3 protein: CSVEGEAGKNTEAFF
CDR3 DNA: TGCAGCGTTGAAGGGGAAGCAGGGAAGAACACTGAAGCTTTCTTT
J gene: TRBJ1-1
CDR3 length: 15
D gene: NA
V gene: TRBV29-1
clone size: NA

CDR3 protein: CATSRDGGGTLYEQYF
CDR3 DNA: TGTGCCACCAGCAGAGATGGAGGGGGGACCCTCTACGAGCAGTACTTC
J gene: TRBJ2-7
CDR3 length: 16
D gene: NA
V gene: TRBV15
clone size: NA

CDR3 protein: CAWSPGGADTQYF
CDR3 DNA: TGTGCCTGGAGTCCGGGGGGCGCAGATACGCAGTATTTT
J gene: TRBJ2-3
CDR3 length: 13
D gene: NA
V gene: TRBV30
clone size: NA

CDR3 protein: CASSLEGLREQFF
CDR3 DNA: TGTGCCAGCAGTTTAGAAGGGCTAAGGGAGCAGTTCTTC
J gene: TRBJ2-1
CDR3 length: 13
D gene: NA
V gene: TRBV27
clone size: NA

CDR3 protein: CASSQSRVYGYTF
CDR3 DNA: TGTGCCAGCAGCCAAAGCCGAGTCTATGGCTACACCTTC
J gene: TRBJ1-2
CDR3 length: 13
D gene: NA
V gene: TRBV7-9
clone size: NA

CDR3 protein: CASSTVARASTDTQYF
CDR3 DNA: TGTGCCAGCTCAACAGTCGCGCGGGCCAGCACAGATACGCAGTATTTT
J gene: TRBJ2-3
CDR3 length: 16
D gene: NA
V gene: TRBV18
clone size: NA